This T cell receptor beta chain was recorded in a study of blood T cells in healthy people across ages. Whole-study context: Template-switching capture recovered about one barcoded beta molecule per two T cells. Broader study findings: Calculation of diversity from one million T cells yielded estimates considered to be underestimates.

Every participating donor contributed about 10 milliliters of peripheral blood through a draw. As concerns this clonotype: No antigen is known for it.

Deletions cut 3 bases from V and 0 bases from J, with 24 bases between. CDR1 is SQVTM and CDR2 is ANQGSEA in the germline V gene. The CDR3 spans 19 residues. The authors ran a second PCR of about 7 to 12 cycles using a sample-barcoded 5' primer and a J-beta primer mix. TCRdb re-called the 5' RACE reads through MiXCR, storing one row per CDR3 protein. The data contain hundreds of thousands of distinct CDR3 sequences, roughly 50% of them singletons. The clonotype was recovered from a man aged 25-45 years in good health. The chain links TRBV29-1 to TRBJ1-3; D remains ambiguous. Sequenced sample: blood. DNA of the CDR3: TGCAGCGTTGATCGTACGGAGCTAGGGCACGGCCCCTCTGGAAACACCATATATTTT. Protein sequence: CSVDRTELGHGPSGNTIYF.